The clone carrying this TCR beta chain was seen many times. Time point given: persistent/refractory GD, antithyroid drugs over 5 years with positive TRAb. The authors made the TCR library using RNA they extracted from PBMCs. It was an endocrinology department in Xi'an, China, that provided the patients. Building of the TCR beta libraries involved iRepertoire HTBI primers and Arm-PCR of CDR3 regions. TCRdb analysed the multiplex PCR reads with MiXCR anew, one entry per CDR3 protein. The table has hundreds of thousands of distinct CDR3 sequences, 15% to 20% seen once. The data stem from a study of regulatory T cells in long-lasting Graves disease. CDR1 and CDR2 (germline): ENHRY, SYGVKD. The ends lost 3 bases at V and 5 bases at J; junction bases unmatched: 2. There are 13 residues in the CDR3.

The sequence was obtained from a female donor with Graves disease. The material was peripheral blood mononuclear cells (PBMCs), obtained when the disease was refractory, from a patient treated with antithyroid drugs. The chain combines TRBV10-3 with TRBJ1-2; 8 bases line up with TRBD1. CDR3 loop: CAISEGQGYGYTF. In nucleotides, the CDR3 is TGTGCCATCAGTGAAGGACAGGGTTATGGCTACACCTTC.